These 21 T cell receptor beta chains share one sample of origin, sequenced in a study of T cells in localized non-small cell lung cancer. Produced via immunoSEQ multiplex PCR; TCRdb's table is partial and in-frame only. The repertoire holds approximately 150,000 clones, with 89% as singletons. The sequenced sample was peripheral blood, obtained before any cancer treatment. Every receptor here comes from a female donor over 55 with stage I lung adenocarcinoma.

The chain is built from TRBV6-6 and TRBJ1-1, with 7 bases identical to TRBD1. Germline V gene lookup returns CDR1 MNHNY and CDR2 SVGAGI (reference sequence). V gave up 2 bases and J gave up 3 bases; unmatched junction bases: 3. The CDR3 spans 14 residues. The CDR3 loop is CASSYEGAYTEAFF. The CDR3 DNA reads TGTGCCAGCAGTTACGAGGGGGCGTACACTGAAGCTTTCTTT.

This sequence joins TRBV28 and TRBJ2-1; D possibly corresponds to TRBD2 (6 bases). The germline gives CDR1 MDHEN, CDR2 SYDVKM. V shed 7 bases and J shed 4 bases, with 17 bases lying between them. CDR3 size: 15 residues. CDR3 coding DNA: TGTGCCAGCAACGGGGCGGGGACGGCTTACAATGAGCAGTTCTTC. This codes for CASNGAGTAYNEQFF.

Here the CDR3 DNA reads TGTGCCAGCAGTACCCGGGGAGGGGGAGGAGAGACCCAGTACTTC. Protein sequence: CASSTRGGGGETQYF. The V gene is TRBV27, the J gene TRBJ2-5, with a weak D call TRBD2 (7 bases). Per the germline V gene, CDR1 is MNHEY and CDR2 is SMNVEV (reference sequence). The CDR3 runs to 15 residues. V dropped 5 bases and J dropped 4 bases, with 17 bases sitting between them.

Regarding this clone: The DNA is left out, because the CDR3 cannot be placed on it with certainty; the CDR3 is given as TCRdb lists it. The gene calls are TRBV5-6 and TRBJ2-1; the listed D gene, TRBD1, was not tested against the DNA. The V gene's germline CDR1 is SGHDT and CDR2 YYEEEE. The CDR3 numbers 12 amino acids, ends counted. CDR3 region: CASSLVGQGAFF.

The V and J genes are TRBV2 and TRBJ2-6, with D unresolved. V was clipped by 6 bases and J by 0 bases, with 6 bases between them. This CDR3 is 14 amino acids long. CDR1 and CDR2 (germline): SNHLY, FYNNEI. The CDR3 coding sequence is TGTGCCAGCAGGGGATACTCTGGGGCCAACGTCCTGACTTTC. Its translation is CASRGYSGANVLTF.

This sequence joins TRBV2 and TRBJ1-4; no reliable D call. CDR1 and CDR2 from the germline V gene are SNHLY and FYNNEI. This CDR3 spans 15 amino acids. V was clipped by 3 bases and J by 0 bases, with 8 bases between them. The CDR3 nucleotides are TGTGCCAGCAGTGAGATTGCTGCAACTAATGAAAAACTGTTTTTT. Translated, it gives CASSEIAATNEKLFF.

The chain joins TRBV7-3 to TRBJ2-1, with TRBD2 as a possible D gene (5 bases). This CDR3 region has 13 residues. The ends were cut back, 2 bases at V and 8 bases at J, with 10 bases in the middle. Germline V gives CDR1 SGHTA, CDR2 FQGTGA. CDR3 amino acids: CASSLPGWDEQFF. The CDR3 DNA reads TGTGCCAGCAGCTTACCGGGGTGGGATGAGCAGTTCTTC.

The V call is TRBV27, the J call TRBJ2-1; D unclear. Trimming cost V 2 bases and J 8 bases, with 10 bases left between them. Germline CDR1 MNHEY, CDR2 SMNVEV (reference sequence). The CDR3 length is 13 residues. The CDR3 DNA follows: TGTGCCAGCAGTTTAAAGTCCCGCTATGAGCAGTTCTTC. Its protein is CASSLKSRYEQFF.

This clone was picked up a small number of times. V and J are TRBV18 and TRBJ2-7, with a possible D match to TRBD1 (6 bases). CDR1 is KGHSH, CDR2 LQKENI, per germline. This CDR3 contains 15 residues. Deletions cut 4 bases from V and 4 bases from J, with 17 bases between. The CDR3 protein is CASSLLQGGDYEQYF. The DNA for the CDR3 is TGTGCCAGCTCACTATTACAGGGTGGGGATTACGAGCAGTACTTC.

The chain employs TRBV6-1 and TRBJ1-1; 9 bases are shared with TRBD1. CDR1 and CDR2 from the germline V gene are MNHNS and SASEGT. V dropped 6 bases and J dropped 1; count of bases not matched to a gene: 3. CDR3 length: 14 residues. The CDR3 nucleotides read TGTGCCAGCAGCCCGACAGGGGGGAACACTGAAGCTTTCTTT. This translates into CASSPTGGNTEAFF.

V gene TRBV6-1 combines with J gene TRBJ1-1; D remains unclear. This CDR3 region has 13 residues. Germline V gene lookup returns CDR1 MNHNS and CDR2 SASEGT. Trimming removed 7 bases from V and 0 bases from J, with 9 bases in between. For the CDR3, the DNA is TGTGCCAGCAACGGGTGGATGAACACTGAAGCTTTCTTT. Its protein product is CASNGWMNTEAFF.

V gene TRBV7-9 combines with J gene TRBJ1-5; D unclear. This CDR3 region has 12 residues. Germline values: CDR1 SEHNR, CDR2 FQNEAQ (reference sequence). Trimming removed 1 base at V and 3 bases at J, with 1 base between. CDR3 nucleotides: TGTGCCAGCAGCTTAGACAATCAGCCCCAGCATTTT. Its protein product is CASSLDNQPQHF.

The DNA of the CDR3 is TGTGCCAGCAGCGCGGACAGGGGGCAAGCTGAAGCTTTCTTT. It yields the protein CASSADRGQAEAFF. This chain uses TRBV28 with TRBJ1-1; 11 nucleotides match TRBD1. The CDR3 runs 14 residues. J lost 6 bases, V lost 6 bases, and 6 bases had no gene match. Germline lookup yields CDR1 MDHEN and CDR2 SYDVKM.

The chain links TRBV5-1 to TRBJ2-7, with 8 positions matching TRBD2. CDR3 length: 15 amino acids. Trimming cost V 4 bases and J 3 bases; bases outside gene matches: 9. CDR1 and CDR2 from the germline V gene are SGHRS and YFSETQ. This chain's CDR3 is CASSPRSGRLYEQYF. The CDR3 nucleotides read TGCGCCAGCAGCCCCCGGAGCGGGAGACTCTACGAGCAGTACTTC.

The chain joins TRBV7-9 to TRBJ1-3; D is unresolved. CDR3 length: 17 amino acids. Trimming left V 5 bases short and J 2 bases short, with 19 bases between. CDR1 and CDR2 from the germline V gene are SEHNR and FQNEAQ (reference sequence). CDR3 nucleotides: TGTGCCAGCAGCCCGCGTACGGGCCTAAACGCTGGAAACACCATATATTTT. Residues: CASSPRTGLNAGNTIYF.

The chain joins TRBV6-6 to TRBJ2-7; no clear D. Germline V gives CDR1 MNHNY, CDR2 SVGAGI (reference sequence). The V end lost 6 bases, the J end lost 11 bases, and 17 bases lay between the germline ends. This CDR3 has 12 residues. CDR3 sequence (DNA): TGTGCCAGCAGAAAAGCGCCGACTGAGGAGTACTTC. Translation: CASRKAPTEEYF.

The CDR3 nucleotides are TGTGCCAGCAGTCGCCTAGGTACGGAGCAGTACTTC. Its protein is CASSRLGTEQYF. The chain joins TRBV27 to TRBJ2-7, with D unclear. The CDR3 sequence is 12 residues long. The V gene's germline CDR1 is MNHEY and CDR2 SMNVEV (reference sequence). Trimming took off 5 bases at V and 7 bases at J, with 12 bases between the two ends.

The chain combines TRBV5-4 with TRBJ2-3; 13 bases are shared with TRBD2. Losses at the gene ends were 0 bases for V and 3 bases for J; bases not matched to a gene: 7. The length of the CDR3 is 18 residues. CDR1 is SGHNT, CDR2 YYREEE, per germline (reference sequence). For the CDR3, the DNA is TGTGCCAGCAGCTTGGGGTGGGCGACTAGCGGGAGGACAGATACGCAGTATTTT. Translated: CASSLGWATSGRTDTQYF.

This chain connects TRBV28 to TRBJ1-4, with 8 positions matching TRBD1. Unmatched junction bases numbered 10, after V lost 8 bases and J lost 5 bases. CDR3 size: 15 residues. CDR1 and CDR2 from the germline V gene are MDHEN and SYDVKM. The CDR3 spells CASLRPGTGNEKLFF. The CDR3 coding sequence is TGTGCCAGCCTGAGGCCCGGGACAGGAAATGAAAAACTGTTTTTT.

This chain links TRBV30 with TRBJ2-3; 10 nucleotides line up with TRBD2. Trimming cost V 2 bases and J 6 bases; bases outside gene matches: 8. The CDR3 runs 15 residues. CDR1 and CDR2 from the germline V gene are GTSNPN and SVGIG (reference sequence). In nucleotides, the CDR3 is TGTGCCTGGAGTATCTCTAGCGGGAGATCGGATACGCAGTATTTT. It yields the protein CAWSISSGRSDTQYF.

The genes are TRBV29-1 and TRBJ2-2; no reliable D call. Trimming stripped 4 bases from V and 0 bases from J, with 12 bases between. The CDR3 is 15 amino acids. Germline lookup yields CDR1 SQVTM and CDR2 ANQGSEA. As DNA, the CDR3 is TGCAGCGTTGGCACCCCCAGCCCGAACACCGGGGAGCTGTTTTTT. This codes for CSVGTPSPNTGELFF.